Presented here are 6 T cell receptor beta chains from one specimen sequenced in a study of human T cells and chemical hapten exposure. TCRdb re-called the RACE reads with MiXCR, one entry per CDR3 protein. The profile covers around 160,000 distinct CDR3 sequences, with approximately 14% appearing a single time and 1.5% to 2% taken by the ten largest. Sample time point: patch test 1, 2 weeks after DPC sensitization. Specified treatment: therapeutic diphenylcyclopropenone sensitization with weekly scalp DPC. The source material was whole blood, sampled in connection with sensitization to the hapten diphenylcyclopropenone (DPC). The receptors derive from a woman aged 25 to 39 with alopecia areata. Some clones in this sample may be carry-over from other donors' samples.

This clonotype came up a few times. CDR3: CASSSGTGGETQYF. CDR3 DNA: TGTGCCAGCTCTTCCGGGACAGGGGGAGAGACCCAGTACTTC. This chain uses TRBV18 with TRBJ2-5; 11 bases map to TRBD1. The germline V gene has CDR1 KGHSH and CDR2 LQKENI. CDR3 size: 14 residues. The J segment lost 4 bases and the V segment lost 6 bases, leaving 4 bases of the junction unmatched.

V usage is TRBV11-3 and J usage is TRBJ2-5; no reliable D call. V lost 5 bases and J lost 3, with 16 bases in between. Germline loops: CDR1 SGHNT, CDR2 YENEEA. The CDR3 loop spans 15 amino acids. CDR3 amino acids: CASSPRVAGEETQYF. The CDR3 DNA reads TGTGCCAGCAGCCCAAGGGTGGCAGGTGAAGAGACCCAGTACTTC. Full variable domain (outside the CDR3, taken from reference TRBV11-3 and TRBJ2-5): EAGVVQSPRYKIIEKKQPVAFWCNPISGHNTLYWYLQNLGQGPELLIRYENEEAVDDSQLPKDRFSAERLKGVDSTLKIQPAELGDSAVYLCASSPRVAGEETQYFGPGTRLLVL.

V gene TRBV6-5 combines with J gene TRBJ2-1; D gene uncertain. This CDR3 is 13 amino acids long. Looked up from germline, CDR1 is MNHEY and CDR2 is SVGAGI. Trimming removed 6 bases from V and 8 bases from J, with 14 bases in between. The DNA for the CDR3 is TGTGCCAGCAGCCGTCAGGATCGCTATGAGCAGTTCTTC. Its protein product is CASSRQDRYEQFF.

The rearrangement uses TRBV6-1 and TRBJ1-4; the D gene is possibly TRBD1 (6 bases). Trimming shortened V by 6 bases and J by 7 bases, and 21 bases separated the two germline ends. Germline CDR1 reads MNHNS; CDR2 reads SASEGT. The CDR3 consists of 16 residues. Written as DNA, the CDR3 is TGTGCCAGCAGGGACAAATTGGTAGGGGGGAGTGAAAAACTGTTTTTT. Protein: CASRDKLVGGSEKLFF.

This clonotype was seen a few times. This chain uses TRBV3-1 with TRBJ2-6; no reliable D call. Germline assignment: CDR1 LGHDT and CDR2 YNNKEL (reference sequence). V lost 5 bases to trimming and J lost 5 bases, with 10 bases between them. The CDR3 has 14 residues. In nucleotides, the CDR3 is TGTGCCAGCAGCACGACCCCTAGGGCCAACGTCCTGACTTTC. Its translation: CASSTTPRANVLTF.

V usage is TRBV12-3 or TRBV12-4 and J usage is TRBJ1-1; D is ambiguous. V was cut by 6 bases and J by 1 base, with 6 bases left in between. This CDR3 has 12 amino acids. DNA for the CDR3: TGTGCCAGCAGGTGGGAGAACACTGAAGCTTTCTTT. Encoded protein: CASRWENTEAFF.